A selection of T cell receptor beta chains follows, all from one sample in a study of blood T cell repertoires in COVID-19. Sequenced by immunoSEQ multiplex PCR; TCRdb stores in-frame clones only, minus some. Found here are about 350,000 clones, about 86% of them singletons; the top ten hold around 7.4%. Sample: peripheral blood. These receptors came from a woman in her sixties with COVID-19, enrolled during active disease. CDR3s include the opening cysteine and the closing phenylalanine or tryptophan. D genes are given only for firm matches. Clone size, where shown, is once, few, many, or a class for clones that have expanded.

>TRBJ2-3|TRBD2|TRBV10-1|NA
TGCGCCAGCAGTGAGGCGGGGGTCCGGGAAGATACGCAGTATTTT
CASSEAGVREDTQYF
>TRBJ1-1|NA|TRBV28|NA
TGTGCCAGTCGTCGGGGTGGCACTGAAGCTTTCTTT
CASRRGGTEAFF
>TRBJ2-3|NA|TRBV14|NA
TGTGCCAGCAGCCAAGTCTCGGTCCCCGATACGCAGTATTTT
CASSQVSVPDTQYF
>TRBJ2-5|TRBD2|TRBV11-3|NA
TGTGCCAGCAGCCCAGGAGGGCTAGCGGGAGCCGAAGAGACCCAGTACTTC
CASSPGGLAGAEETQYF
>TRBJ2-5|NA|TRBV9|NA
TGTGCCAGCACCCATGGACAGCGACAAGAGACCCAGTACTTC
CASTHGQRQETQYF
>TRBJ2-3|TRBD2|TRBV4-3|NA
TGCGCCAGCAGCCAAGGACTAGCGGGGGGGCAGGGAGATACGCAGTATTTT
CASSQGLAGGQGDTQYF
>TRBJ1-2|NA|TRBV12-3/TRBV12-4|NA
TGTGCCAGCAGTTCCCCAGGGGACTATGGCTACACCTTC
CASSSPGDYGYTF
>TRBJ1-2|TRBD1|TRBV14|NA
TGTGCCAGCAGCCAAGACCGAAGGGGACAGTTCGGCTATGGCTACACCTTC
CASSQDRRGQFGYGYTF
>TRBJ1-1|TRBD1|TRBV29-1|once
TGCAGCGTTACACAGGGGGCTGGGGACACTGAAGCTTTCTTT
CSVTQGAGDTEAFF
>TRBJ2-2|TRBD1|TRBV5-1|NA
TGCGCCAGCAGCCTGGTTCAGGGGGCCGACACCGGGGAGCTGTTTTTT
CASSLVQGADTGELFF
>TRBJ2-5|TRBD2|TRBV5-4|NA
TGTGCCAGCAGCTTGGCACAGCGGGGGGTTGAGACCCAGTACTTC
CASSLAQRGVETQYF
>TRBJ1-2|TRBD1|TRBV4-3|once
TGCGCCAGCAGCCGGGACAGGGCCAACTATGGCTACACCTTC
CASSRDRANYGYTF
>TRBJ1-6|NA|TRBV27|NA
TGTGCCAGCAGTCCCCAGACAGGCTTAAATTCACCCCTCCACTTT
CASSPQTGLNSPLHF
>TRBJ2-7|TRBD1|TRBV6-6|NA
TGTGCCAGCAGTTACCCGGGACAGGTAGGCGGCGAGCAGTACTTC
CASSYPGQVGGEQYF
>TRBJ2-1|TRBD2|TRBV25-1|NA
TGTGCCAGCAGTGAATTCCGGGGGGTATACAATGAGCAGTTCTTC
CASSEFRGVYNEQFF
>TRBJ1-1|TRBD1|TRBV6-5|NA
TGTGCCAGCAGTTCCCGACAGGGTGTGGGCGCTGAAGCTTTCTTT
CASSSRQGVGAEAFF
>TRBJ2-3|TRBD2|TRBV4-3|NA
TGCGCCAGCAGCCAAGATACCGGGGGGAGCACAGATACGCAGTATTTT
CASSQDTGGSTDTQYF
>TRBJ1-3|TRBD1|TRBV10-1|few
TGCGCCAACCACCGCAGGGGGCTCTTAAACACCATATATTTT
CANHRRGLLNTIYF
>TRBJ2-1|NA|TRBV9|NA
TGTGCCAGCAGCGTAGAGGGATCGGGGACATCTTACAATGAGCAGTTCTTC
CASSVEGSGTSYNEQFF
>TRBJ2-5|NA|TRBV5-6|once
TGTGCCAGCAGTCCCGGTGTCGGGGTAACGACCCAGTACTTC
CASSPGVGVTTQYF